This T cell receptor beta chain was obtained from a study of CD8 T cells in Susac syndrome. Whole-study context: Patients with Susac syndrome were therapy-naive, taking corticosteroids, with some also receiving intravenous immunoglobulin, or taking intravenous immunoglobulin alone at the time their blood was drawn.

The ends lost 2 bases at V and 1 base at J; junction bases unmatched: 2. Germline CDR1 MNHEY, CDR2 SMNVEV (reference sequence). The CDR3 has 15 amino acids. It was with random hexamers that 0.5 to 1 ug RNA was reverse transcribed. From the immunoSEQ multiplex PCR reads, TCRdb called clonotypes with MiXCR, one entry per CDR3 protein. The sample records roughly 150,000 distinct CDR3 sequences, 85% to 95% being singletons. Input material: CD4+ T cells from PBMCs. The sequence derives from a human donor with Susac syndrome. The chain uses TRBV27 and TRBJ2-7; 10 bases map to TRBD2. Here the CDR3 DNA reads TGTGCCAGCAGTTTACTAGCGGGGGTTTCCTACGAGCAGTACTTC. This sequence encodes CASSLLAGVSYEQYF.